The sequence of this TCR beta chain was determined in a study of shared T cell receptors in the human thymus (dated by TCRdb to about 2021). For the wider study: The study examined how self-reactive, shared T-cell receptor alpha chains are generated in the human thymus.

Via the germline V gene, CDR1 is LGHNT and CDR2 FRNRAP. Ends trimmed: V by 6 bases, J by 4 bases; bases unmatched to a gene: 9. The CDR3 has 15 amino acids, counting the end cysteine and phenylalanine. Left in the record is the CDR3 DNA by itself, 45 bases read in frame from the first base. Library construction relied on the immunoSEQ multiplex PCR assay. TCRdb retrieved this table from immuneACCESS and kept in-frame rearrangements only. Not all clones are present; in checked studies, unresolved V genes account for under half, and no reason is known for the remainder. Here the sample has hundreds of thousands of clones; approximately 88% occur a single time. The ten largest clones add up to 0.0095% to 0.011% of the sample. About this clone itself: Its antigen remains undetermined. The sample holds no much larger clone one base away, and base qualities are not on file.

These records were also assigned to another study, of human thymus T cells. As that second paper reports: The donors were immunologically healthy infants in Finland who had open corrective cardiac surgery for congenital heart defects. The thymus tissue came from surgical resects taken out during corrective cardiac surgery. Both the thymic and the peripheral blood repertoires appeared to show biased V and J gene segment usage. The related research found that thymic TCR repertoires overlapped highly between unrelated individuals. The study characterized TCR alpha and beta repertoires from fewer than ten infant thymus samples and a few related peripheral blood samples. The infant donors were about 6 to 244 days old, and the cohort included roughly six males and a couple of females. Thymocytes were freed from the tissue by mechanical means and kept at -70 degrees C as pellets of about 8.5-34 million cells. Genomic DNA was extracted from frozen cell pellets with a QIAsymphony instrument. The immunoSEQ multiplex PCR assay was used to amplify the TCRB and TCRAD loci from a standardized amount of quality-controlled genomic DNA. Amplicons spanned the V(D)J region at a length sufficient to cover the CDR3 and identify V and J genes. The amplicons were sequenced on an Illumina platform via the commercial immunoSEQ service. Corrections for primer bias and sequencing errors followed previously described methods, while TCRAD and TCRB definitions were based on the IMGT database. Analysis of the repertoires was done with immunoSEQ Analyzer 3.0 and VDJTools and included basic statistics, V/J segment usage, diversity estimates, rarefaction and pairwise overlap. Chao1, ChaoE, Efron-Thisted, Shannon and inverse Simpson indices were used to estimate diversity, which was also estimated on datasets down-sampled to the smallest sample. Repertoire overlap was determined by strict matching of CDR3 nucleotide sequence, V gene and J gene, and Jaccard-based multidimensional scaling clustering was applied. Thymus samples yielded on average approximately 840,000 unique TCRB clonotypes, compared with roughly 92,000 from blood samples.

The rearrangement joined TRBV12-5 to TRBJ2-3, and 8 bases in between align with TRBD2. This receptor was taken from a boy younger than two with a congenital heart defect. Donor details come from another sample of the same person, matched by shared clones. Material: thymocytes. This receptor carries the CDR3 CASGDRLAGPDTQYF. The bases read TGTGCTAGTGGGGACCGGCTAGCGGGCCCAGATACGCAGTATTTT.